This TCR beta chain was captured in a study of T-cell reconstitution after alpha-beta-depleted transplantation in children. For this clonotype: The antigen is not known.

Unique molecular identifiers featured in how the TCRbeta library was prepared. Via MiXCR, TCRdb re-called the PCR reads, giving one row per CDR3 protein. The sample contains roughly 100,000 distinct CDR3 sequences, about 5.6% of which appear only once. This CDR3 comprises 17 residues. The J segment lost 2 bases and the V segment lost 3 bases, leaving 7 bases of the junction unmatched. In germline, CDR1 is SGHRS, CDR2 YFSETQ. Study-wide results and limits: Counts and diversity of T cells one year after transplant came mostly from newly produced T cells.

The receptor comes from a female patient between 2 and 15 years old who had a stem cell transplant for Fanconi anemia, so the T cells may come from the graft donor. Sequencing used PBMCs, mostly from graft donor cells, obtained 60 days after TCRalphabeta/CD19-depleted stem cell transplant. The chain employs TRBV5-1 and TRBJ2-5, with 13 bases that match TRBD2. The CDR3 protein is CASSSGLAGVVQETQYF. The CDR3 coding sequence is TGCGCCAGCAGCTCAGGACTAGCGGGGGTGGTACAAGAGACCCAGTACTTC.